Listed below are T cell receptor beta chains from one sample, sequenced in a study of technical replicates of blood from a handful of donors. Some clones are missing from TCRdb's copy, which holds only in-frame ones; the method was immunoSEQ multiplex PCR. Of 70,000 to 85,000 clones listed, around 95% are singletons. Sequencing used T cells isolated from PBMCs. The origin of the receptors is a human donor in good health. CDR3s include the opening cysteine and the closing phenylalanine or tryptophan. D genes are given only for firm matches. Some rows mark clone size as missing; the rest say once, few, many or name a class of expanded clone.

.	TRBJ2-5	TRBV11-3	.	TGTGCCAGCAGCTTAATAGGGAGGGGGGGAGAGACCCAGTACTTC	CASSLIGRGGETQYF
.	TRBJ1-2	TRBV7-6	.	TGTGCCAGCAGCTTATTCAGGACAGCGACTGATGGCTACACCTTC	CASSLFRTATDGYTF
.	TRBJ2-3	TRBV6-5	.	TGTGCCAGCATTCATCCTGGGCAGTATTTT	CASIHPGQYF
.	TRBJ1-1	TRBV7-6	.	TGTGCTTCGAGCGAGGGGAACACTGAAGCTTTCTTT	CASSEGNTEAFF
.	TRBJ2-7	TRBV7-8	.	TGTGCCAGCAGCTTAGGTGACAGGACCTACGAGCAGTACTTC	CASSLGDRTYEQYF
TRBD2	TRBJ2-3	TRBV6-4	.	TGTGCCAGCAGTCGGACTAGCGGGGGGTCAGATACGCAGTATTTT	CASSRTSGGSDTQYF
TRBD1	TRBJ1-1	TRBV6-6	.	TGTGCCAGCAGCTGGACAGGGGAGGTTGTGGCTGAAGCTTTCTTT	CASSWTGEVVAEAFF
TRBD1	TRBJ2-7	TRBV6-1	.	TGTGCCAGCAGTAGGGACAGGGACCTCCACGAGCAGTACTTC	CASSRDRDLHEQYF
TRBD1	TRBJ1-2	TRBV27	.	TGTGCCAGCAGTTTAACGGACAGGGTGCGGTTTGGCTACACCTTC	CASSLTDRVRFGYTF
TRBD1	TRBJ2-3	TRBV19	.	TGTGCCAGTAGTATAGAAACCCTGACAGGGACAGATACGCAGTATTTT	CASSIETLTGTDTQYF
TRBD2	TRBJ2-1	TRBV7-9	few	TGTGCCAGCAGCTTCGGTTCAGGCGGGAGGGCCAGAGATGAGCAGTTCTTC	CASSFGSGGRARDEQFF
TRBD1	TRBJ1-3	TRBV6-6	.	TGTGCCAGCAGTGCCGGACAGGGGGCGATTGGAAACACCATATATTTT	CASSAGQGAIGNTIYF
.	TRBJ2-7	TRBV29-1	.	TGCAGCGTTTCCCAGGGGATCACAGGTCGCGAGCAGTACTTC	CSVSQGITGREQYF
.	TRBJ1-1	TRBV19	.	TGTGCCAGTAGTATAGTTCCAGGTGGGTATACTGAAGCTTTCTTT	CASSIVPGGYTEAFF
TRBD2	TRBJ2-3	TRBV5-1	.	TGCGCCAGCAGCCTACCCCCTCGGGAGGTCACAGATACGCAGTATTTT	CASSLPPREVTDTQYF
.	TRBJ2-3	TRBV6-5	.	TGTGCCAGCAGGGGAAAGCGGAGCCCCACAGATACGCAGTATTTT	CASRGKRSPTDTQYF
.	TRBJ2-1	TRBV25-1	.	TGTGCCAGCAGTGCCACAGACTGGGCGGGGCAGTTCTTC	CASSATDWAGQFF
.	TRBJ2-7	TRBV6-1	.	TGTGCCAGCAGTGATGCGCGGAGCGAGCAGTACTTC	CASSDARSEQYF
TRBD2	TRBJ2-2	TRBV28	.	TGTGCCAGCAGGGCACGGGAGGGCCTTTTCGGGGAGCTGTTTTTT	CASRAREGLFGELFF
.	TRBJ1-5	TRBV19	.	TGTGCCAGTAGCGTATTGAGCGGTAACCAGCCCCAGCATTTT	CASSVLSGNQPQHF
TRBD1	TRBJ1-2	TRBV6-5	.	TGTGCCAGCCGGGGGACCGGGACAGCCTCCTATGGCTACACCTTC	CASRGTGTASYGYTF
TRBD2	TRBJ2-2	TRBV4-1	.	TGCGCCAGCAGTCGCGAGGGACTAGCGACCACCGGGGAGCTGTTTTTT	CASSREGLATTGELFF
TRBD2	TRBJ2-7	TRBV2	.	TGTGCCAGCAGTGGGGTCACGGGGGGTTACGAGCAGTACTTC	CASSGVTGGYEQYF
TRBD2	TRBJ2-3	TRBV5-1	.	TGCGCCAGCAGCTTGATCCCCACTAGCGGGGGAGATACGCAGTATTTT	CASSLIPTSGGDTQYF
TRBD2	TRBJ2-3	TRBV7-3	.	TGTGCCAGCAGCCCGTACCTGATCGGGGGGGCGAAAGATACGCAGTATTTT	CASSPYLIGGAKDTQYF
.	TRBJ2-7	TRBV20-1	once	TGCAGTGCTAGCCACGGCTACGAGCAGTACTTC	CSASHGYEQYF
.	TRBJ1-6	TRBV5-6	.	TGTGCCAGCAGCTTGGAGGGGACCCTCCACTTT	CASSLEGTLHF
TRBD2	TRBJ2-2	TRBV5-1	.	TGCGCCAGCAGCTTGGGGGAGGGAACGAACACCGGGGAGCTGTTTTTT	CASSLGEGTNTGELFF